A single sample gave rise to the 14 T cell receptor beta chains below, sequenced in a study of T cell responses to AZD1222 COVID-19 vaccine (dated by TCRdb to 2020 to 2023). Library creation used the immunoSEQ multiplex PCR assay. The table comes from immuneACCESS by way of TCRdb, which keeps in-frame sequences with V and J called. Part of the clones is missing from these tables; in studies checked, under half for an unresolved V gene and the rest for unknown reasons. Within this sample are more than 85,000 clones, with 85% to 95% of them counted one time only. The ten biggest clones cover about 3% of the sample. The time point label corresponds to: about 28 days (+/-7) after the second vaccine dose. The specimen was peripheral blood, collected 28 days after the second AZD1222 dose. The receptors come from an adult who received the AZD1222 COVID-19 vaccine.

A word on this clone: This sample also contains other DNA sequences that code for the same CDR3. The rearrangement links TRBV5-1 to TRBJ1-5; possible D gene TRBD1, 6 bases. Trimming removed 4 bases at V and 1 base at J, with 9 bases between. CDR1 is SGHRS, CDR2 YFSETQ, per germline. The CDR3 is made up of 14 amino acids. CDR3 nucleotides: TGCGCCAGCAGCCCCGGACAGAGCAATCAGCCCCAGCATTTT. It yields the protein CASSPGQSNQPQHF.

CDR3 region: CASSYGHLMEYTF. In DNA form, the CDR3 reads TGTGCCAGCAGTTACGGCCACCTAATGGAGTACACCTTC. The V call is TRBV6-5, the J call TRBJ1-2; D is unclear. The CDR3 has 13 amino acids. V gave up 2 bases and J gave up 11 bases, with 15 bases separating them. The germline CDR1 and CDR2 sequences are MNHEY and SVGAGI.

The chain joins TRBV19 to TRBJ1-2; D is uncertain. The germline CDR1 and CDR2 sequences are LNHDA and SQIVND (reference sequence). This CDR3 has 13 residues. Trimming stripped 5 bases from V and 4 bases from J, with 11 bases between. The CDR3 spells CASSWERFYGYTF. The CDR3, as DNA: TGTGCCAGTAGTTGGGAAAGATTCTATGGCTACACCTTC.

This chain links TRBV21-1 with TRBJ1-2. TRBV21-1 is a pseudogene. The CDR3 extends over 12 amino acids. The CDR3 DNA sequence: TGTGCCAGAAAGAGCATTTACTATGGCTACACCTTC. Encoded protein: CARKSIYYGYTF.

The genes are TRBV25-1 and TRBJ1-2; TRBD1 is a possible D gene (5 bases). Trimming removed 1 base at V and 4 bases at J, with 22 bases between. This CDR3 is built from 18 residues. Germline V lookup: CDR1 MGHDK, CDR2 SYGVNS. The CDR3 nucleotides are TGTGCCAGCAGTGAATCCGGGGCACTTCAGGGTTTGGGCTATGGCTACACCTTC. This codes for CASSESGALQGLGYGYTF.

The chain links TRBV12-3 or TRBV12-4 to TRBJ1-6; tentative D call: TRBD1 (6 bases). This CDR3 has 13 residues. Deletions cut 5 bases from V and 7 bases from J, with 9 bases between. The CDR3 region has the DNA TGTGCCAGCAGTCTCACAGGGAATTCACCCCTCCACTTT. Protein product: CASSLTGNSPLHF.

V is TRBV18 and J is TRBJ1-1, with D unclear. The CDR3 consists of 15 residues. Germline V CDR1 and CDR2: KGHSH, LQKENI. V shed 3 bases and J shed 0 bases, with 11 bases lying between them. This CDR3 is CASSPAEFMNTEAFF. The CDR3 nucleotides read TGTGCCAGCTCACCCGCGGAGTTCATGAACACTGAAGCTTTCTTT.

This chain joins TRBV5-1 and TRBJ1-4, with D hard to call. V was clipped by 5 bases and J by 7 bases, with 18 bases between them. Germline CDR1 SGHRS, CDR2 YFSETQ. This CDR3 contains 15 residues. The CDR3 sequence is CASRFGTHYGEKLFF. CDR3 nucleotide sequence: TGCGCCAGCAGGTTTGGCACACACTATGGTGAAAAACTGTTTTTT.

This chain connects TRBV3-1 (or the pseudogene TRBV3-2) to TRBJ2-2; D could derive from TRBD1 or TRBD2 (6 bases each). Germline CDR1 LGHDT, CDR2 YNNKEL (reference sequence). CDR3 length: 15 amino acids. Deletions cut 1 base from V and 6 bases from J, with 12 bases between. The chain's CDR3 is CASSQVGGAAGELFF. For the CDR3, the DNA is TGTGCCAGCAGCCAAGTCGGGGGCGCGGCCGGGGAGCTGTTTTTT.

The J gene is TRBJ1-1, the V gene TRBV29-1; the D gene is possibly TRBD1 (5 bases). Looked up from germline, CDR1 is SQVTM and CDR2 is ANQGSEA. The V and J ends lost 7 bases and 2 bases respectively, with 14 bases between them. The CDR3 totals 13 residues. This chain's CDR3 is CSGERGGNTEAFF. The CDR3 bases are TGCAGCGGTGAGCGGGGGGGTAACACTGAAGCTTTCTTT.

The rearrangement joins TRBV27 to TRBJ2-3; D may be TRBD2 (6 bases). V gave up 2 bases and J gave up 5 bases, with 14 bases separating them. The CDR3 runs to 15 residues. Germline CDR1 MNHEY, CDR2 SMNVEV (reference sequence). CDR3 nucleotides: TGTGCCAGCAGTTTAGGGGGGACCGCCTTAGATACGCAGTATTTT. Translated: CASSLGGTALDTQYF.

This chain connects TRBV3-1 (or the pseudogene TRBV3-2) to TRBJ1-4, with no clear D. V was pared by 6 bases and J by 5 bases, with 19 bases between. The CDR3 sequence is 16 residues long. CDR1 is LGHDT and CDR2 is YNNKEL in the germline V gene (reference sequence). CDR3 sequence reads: CASSGGRVSTNEKLFF. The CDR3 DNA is TGTGCCAGCAGTGGAGGGAGGGTGAGCACAAATGAAAAACTGTTTTTT.

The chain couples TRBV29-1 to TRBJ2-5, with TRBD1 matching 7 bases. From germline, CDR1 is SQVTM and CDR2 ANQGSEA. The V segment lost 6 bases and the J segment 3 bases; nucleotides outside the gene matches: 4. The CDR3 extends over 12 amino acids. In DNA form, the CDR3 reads TGCAGCGTGTGGGACAGAAAAGAGACCCAGTACTTC. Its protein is CSVWDRKETQYF.

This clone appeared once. CDR3 amino acids: CASSGLAGLTGELFF. The CDR3 DNA follows: TGTGCCAGTAGTGGACTAGCGGGGCTCACCGGGGAGCTGTTTTTT. The V gene is TRBV19, the J gene TRBJ2-2, with 12 bases identical to TRBD2. The CDR3 spans 15 residues. J lost 4 bases, V lost 5 bases, and 2 bases had no gene match. Germline V CDR1 and CDR2: LNHDA, SQIVND (reference sequence).